Listed below are T cell receptor beta chains from one sample, sequenced in a study of cytomegalovirus exposure and HLA in healthy donors. Assay: immunoSEQ multiplex PCR; the TCRdb copy retains only in-frame clones and omits some. This table has approximately 190,000 clones, roughly 74% appearing once. The specimen was PBMCs. The source is a woman in her twenties or thirties in good health and CMV-seropositive. Each CDR3 is given with its conserved first and last residue. The order of the fields is CDR3 length, clone size, D gene, J gene, V gene, CDR3 protein, CDR3 DNA. D genes are given only for firm matches. Rows may omit the clone size; those that give it use once, few, many or a size class.

len: 14
abundance: .
d_gene: TRBD1
j_gene: TRBJ1-6
v_gene: TRBV5-6
CDR3aa: CASSRGQGFSPLHF
CDR3nt: TGTGCCAGCAGCCGGGGACAGGGGTTTTCACCCCTCCACTTT

len: 15
abundance: .
d_gene: TRBD2
j_gene: TRBJ2-1
v_gene: TRBV18
CDR3aa: CASSPLAGTHNEQFF
CDR3nt: TGTGCCAGCTCACCACTAGCGGGTACACACAATGAGCAGTTCTTC

len: 15
abundance: .
d_gene: .
j_gene: TRBJ2-2
v_gene: TRBV18
CDR3aa: CASSPGQERTGELFF
CDR3nt: TGTGCCAGCTCACCGGGACAAGAGCGCACCGGGGAGCTGTTTTTT

len: 16
abundance: .
d_gene: TRBD1
j_gene: TRBJ1-3
v_gene: TRBV7-9
CDR3aa: CASSFTGATSGNTIYF
CDR3nt: TGTGCCAGCAGCTTCACAGGGGCCACCTCTGGAAACACCATATATTTT

len: 14
abundance: .
d_gene: .
j_gene: TRBJ2-5
v_gene: TRBV7-9
CDR3aa: CASSRNEAPRTQYF
CDR3nt: TGTGCCAGCAGTCGAAACGAGGCCCCCCGGACCCAGTACTTC

len: 15
abundance: .
d_gene: TRBD1
j_gene: TRBJ1-4
v_gene: TRBV5-8
CDR3aa: CASSYDRVVNEKLFF
CDR3nt: TGTGCCAGCAGTTATGACAGGGTCGTAAATGAAAAACTGTTTTTT

len: 14
abundance: once
d_gene: .
j_gene: TRBJ1-2
v_gene: TRBV7-2
CDR3aa: CASSFGQVGYGYTF
CDR3nt: TGTGCCAGCAGCTTTGGCCAGGTCGGATATGGCTACACCTTC

len: 16
abundance: .
d_gene: TRBD1
j_gene: TRBJ1-5
v_gene: TRBV19
CDR3aa: CASSLLPGTGVQPQHF
CDR3nt: TGTGCCAGTAGCCTACTTCCCGGGACAGGGGTTCAGCCCCAGCATTTT

len: 13
abundance: .
d_gene: .
j_gene: TRBJ2-7
v_gene: TRBV28
CDR3aa: CASSFRGTREQYF
CDR3nt: TGTGCCAGCAGTTTTCGGGGGACGCGCGAGCAGTACTTC

len: 13
abundance: .
d_gene: .
j_gene: TRBJ2-5
v_gene: TRBV6-1
CDR3aa: CASSPDPGEAQYF
CDR3nt: TGTGCCAGCAGTCCGGACCCGGGAGAGGCCCAGTACTTC

len: 11
abundance: .
d_gene: .
j_gene: TRBJ2-2
v_gene: TRBV28
CDR3aa: CASSLGLELFF
CDR3nt: TGTGCCAGCAGTCTTGGCCTGGAGCTGTTTTTT

len: 16
abundance: .
d_gene: .
j_gene: TRBJ2-3
v_gene: TRBV7-6
CDR3aa: CASSLVGLADTDTQYF
CDR3nt: TGTGCCAGCAGCTTAGTGGGTCTGGCGGACACAGATACGCAGTATTTT

len: 17
abundance: .
d_gene: TRBD2
j_gene: TRBJ2-5
v_gene: TRBV9
CDR3aa: CASSVAASGAYQETQYF
CDR3nt: TGTGCCAGCAGCGTAGCGGCTAGCGGAGCGTACCAAGAGACCCAGTACTTC

len: 16
abundance: .
d_gene: TRBD1
j_gene: TRBJ1-1
v_gene: TRBV29-1
CDR3aa: CSVSGTGRGVNTEAFF
CDR3nt: TGCAGCGTCTCCGGGACAGGGCGAGGGGTGAACACTGAAGCTTTCTTT

len: 14
abundance: .
d_gene: .
j_gene: TRBJ1-4
v_gene: TRBV2
CDR3aa: CASSVRGRDEKLFF
CDR3nt: TGTGCCAGCAGTGTCCGGGGGAGAGATGAAAAACTGTTTTTT